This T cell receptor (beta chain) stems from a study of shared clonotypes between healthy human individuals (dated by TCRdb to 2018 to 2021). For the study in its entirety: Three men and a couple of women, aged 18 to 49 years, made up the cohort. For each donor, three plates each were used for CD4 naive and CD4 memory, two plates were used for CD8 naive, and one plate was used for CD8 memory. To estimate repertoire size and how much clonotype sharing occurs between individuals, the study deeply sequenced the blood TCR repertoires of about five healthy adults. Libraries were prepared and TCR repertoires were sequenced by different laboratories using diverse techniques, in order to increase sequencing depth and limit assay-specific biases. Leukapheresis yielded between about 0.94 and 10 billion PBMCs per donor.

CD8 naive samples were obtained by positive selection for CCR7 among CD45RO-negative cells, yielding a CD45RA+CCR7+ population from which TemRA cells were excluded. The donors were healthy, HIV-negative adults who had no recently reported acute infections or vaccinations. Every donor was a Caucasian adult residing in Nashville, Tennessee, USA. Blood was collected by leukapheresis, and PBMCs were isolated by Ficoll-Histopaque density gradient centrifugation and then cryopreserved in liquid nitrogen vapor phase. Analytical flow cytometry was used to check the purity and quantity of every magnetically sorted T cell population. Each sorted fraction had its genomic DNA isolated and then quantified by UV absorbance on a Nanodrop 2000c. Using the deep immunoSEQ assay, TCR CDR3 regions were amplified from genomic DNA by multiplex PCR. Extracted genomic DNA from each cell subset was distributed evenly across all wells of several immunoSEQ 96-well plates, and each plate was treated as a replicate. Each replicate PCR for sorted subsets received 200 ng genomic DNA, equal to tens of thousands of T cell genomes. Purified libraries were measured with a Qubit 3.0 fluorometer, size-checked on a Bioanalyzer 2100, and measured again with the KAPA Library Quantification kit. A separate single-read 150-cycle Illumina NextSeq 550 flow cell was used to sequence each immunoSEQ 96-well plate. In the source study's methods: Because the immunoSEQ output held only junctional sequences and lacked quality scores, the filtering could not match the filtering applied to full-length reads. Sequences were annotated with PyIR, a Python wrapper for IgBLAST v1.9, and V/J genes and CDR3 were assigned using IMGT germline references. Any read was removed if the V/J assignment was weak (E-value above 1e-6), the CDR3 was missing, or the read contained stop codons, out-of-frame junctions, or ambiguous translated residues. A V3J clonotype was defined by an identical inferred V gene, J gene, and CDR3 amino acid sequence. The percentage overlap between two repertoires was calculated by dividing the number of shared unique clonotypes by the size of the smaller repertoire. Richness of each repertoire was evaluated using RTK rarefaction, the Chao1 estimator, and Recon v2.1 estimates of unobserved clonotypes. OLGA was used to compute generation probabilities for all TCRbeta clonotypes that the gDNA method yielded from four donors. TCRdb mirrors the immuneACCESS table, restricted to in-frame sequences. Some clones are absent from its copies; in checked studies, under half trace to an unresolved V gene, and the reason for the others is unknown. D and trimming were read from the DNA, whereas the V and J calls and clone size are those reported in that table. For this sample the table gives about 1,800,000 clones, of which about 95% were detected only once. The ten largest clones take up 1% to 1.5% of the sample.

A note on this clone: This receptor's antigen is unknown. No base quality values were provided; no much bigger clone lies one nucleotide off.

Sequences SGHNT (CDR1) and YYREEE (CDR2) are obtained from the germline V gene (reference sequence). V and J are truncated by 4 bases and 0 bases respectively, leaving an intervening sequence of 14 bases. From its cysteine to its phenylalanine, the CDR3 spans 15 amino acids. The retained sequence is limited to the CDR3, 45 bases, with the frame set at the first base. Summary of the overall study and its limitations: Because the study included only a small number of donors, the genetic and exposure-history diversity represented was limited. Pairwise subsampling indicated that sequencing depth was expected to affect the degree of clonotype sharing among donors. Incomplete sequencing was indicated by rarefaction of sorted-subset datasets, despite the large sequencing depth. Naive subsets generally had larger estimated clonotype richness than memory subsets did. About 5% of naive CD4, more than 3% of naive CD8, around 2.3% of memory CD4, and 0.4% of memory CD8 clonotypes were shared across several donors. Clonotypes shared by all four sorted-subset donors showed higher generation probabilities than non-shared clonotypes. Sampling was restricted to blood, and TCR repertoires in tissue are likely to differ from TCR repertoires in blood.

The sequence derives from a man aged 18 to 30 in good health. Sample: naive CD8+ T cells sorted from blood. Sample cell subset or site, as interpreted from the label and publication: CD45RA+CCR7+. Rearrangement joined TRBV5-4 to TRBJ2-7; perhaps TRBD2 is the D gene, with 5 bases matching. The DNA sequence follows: TGTGCCAGCAGCGCGGCCGCGGGTAGCTCCTACGAGCAGTACTTC. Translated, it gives CASSAAAGSSYEQYF.